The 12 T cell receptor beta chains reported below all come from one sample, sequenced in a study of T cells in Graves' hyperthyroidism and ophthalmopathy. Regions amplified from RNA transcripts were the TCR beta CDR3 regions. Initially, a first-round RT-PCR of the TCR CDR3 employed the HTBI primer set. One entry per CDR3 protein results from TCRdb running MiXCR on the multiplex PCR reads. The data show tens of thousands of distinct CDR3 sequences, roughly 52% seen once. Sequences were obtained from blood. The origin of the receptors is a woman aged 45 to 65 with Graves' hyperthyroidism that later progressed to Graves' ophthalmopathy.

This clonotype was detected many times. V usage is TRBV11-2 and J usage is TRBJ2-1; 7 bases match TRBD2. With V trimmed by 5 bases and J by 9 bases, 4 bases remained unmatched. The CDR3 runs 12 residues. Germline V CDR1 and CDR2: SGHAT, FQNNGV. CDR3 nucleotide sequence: TGTGCCAGCAGCCCGCGACTAGCTGAGCAGTTCTTC. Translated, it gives CASSPRLAEQFF.

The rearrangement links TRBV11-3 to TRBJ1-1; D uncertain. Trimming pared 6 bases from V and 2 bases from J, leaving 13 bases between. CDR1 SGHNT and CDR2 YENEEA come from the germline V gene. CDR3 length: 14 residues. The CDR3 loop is CASSRISGNTEAFF. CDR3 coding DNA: TGTGCCAGCAGTCGTATCTCTGGAAACACTGAAGCTTTCTTT.

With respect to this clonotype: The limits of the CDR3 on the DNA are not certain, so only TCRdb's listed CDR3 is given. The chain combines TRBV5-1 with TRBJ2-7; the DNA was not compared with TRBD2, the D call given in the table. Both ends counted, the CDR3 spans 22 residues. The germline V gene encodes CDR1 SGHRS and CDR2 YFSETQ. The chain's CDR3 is CASFYICSASSGLATDRVEQYF.

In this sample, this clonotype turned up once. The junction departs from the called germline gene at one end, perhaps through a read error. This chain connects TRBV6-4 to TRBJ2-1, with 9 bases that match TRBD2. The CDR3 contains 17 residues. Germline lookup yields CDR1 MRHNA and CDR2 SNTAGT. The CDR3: CASSEFRSGSSLDEQLF. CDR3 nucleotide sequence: TGTGCCAGCAGTGAGTTTCGTAGCGGGAGCTCTTTGGATGAGCAGCTCTTC.

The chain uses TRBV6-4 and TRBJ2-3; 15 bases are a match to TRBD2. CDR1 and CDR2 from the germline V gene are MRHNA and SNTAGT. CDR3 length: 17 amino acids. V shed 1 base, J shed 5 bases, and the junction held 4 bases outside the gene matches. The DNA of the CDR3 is TGTGCCAGCAGTGACTGGACTAGCGGGAGGGCCAGAGATACGCAGTATTTT. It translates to CASSDWTSGRARDTQYF.

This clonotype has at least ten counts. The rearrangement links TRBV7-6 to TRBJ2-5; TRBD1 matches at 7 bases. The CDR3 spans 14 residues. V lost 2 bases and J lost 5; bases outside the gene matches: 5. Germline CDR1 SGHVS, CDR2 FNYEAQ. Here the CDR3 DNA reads TGTGCCAGCAGCTTACCGGGACAGTGGGAGACCCAGTACTTC. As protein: CASSLPGQWETQYF.

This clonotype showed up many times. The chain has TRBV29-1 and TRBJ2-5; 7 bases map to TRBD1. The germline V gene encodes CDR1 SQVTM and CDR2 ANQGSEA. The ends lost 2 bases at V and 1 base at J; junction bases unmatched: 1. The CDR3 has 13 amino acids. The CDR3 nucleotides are TGCAGCGTTGAATGGGACAGCCAAGAGACCCAGTACTTC. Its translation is CSVEWDSQETQYF.

The CDR3 DNA reads as TGTGCCAGCAGTGATAATGGCTATGGGGAGACCCAGTACTTC. Translation: CASSDNGYGETQYF. The genes are TRBV25-1 and TRBJ2-5; D is unresolved. Deletions cut 3 bases from V and 5 bases from J, with 13 bases between. The length of the CDR3 is 14 residues. Germline CDR1 is MGHDK and CDR2 is SYGVNS.

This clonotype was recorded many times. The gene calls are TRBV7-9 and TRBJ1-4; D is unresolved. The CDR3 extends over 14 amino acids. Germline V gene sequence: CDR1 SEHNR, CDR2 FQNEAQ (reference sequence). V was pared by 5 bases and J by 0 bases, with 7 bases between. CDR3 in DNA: TGTGCCAGCAGCCTCTTGACAACTAATGAAAAACTGTTTTTT. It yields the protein CASSLLTTNEKLFF.

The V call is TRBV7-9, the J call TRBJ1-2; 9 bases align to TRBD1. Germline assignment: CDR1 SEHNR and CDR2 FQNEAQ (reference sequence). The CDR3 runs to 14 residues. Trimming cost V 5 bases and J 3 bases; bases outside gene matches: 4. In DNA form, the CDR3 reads TGTGCCAGCAGCACCCGGGACAGGGACTATGGCTACACCTTC. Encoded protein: CASSTRDRDYGYTF.

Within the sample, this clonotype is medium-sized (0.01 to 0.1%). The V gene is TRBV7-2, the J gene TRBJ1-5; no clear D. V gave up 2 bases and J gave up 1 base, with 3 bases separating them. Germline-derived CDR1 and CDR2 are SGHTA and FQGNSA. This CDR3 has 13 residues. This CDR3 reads CASSLWSNQPQHF. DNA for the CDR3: TGTGCCAGCAGCTTATGGAGCAATCAGCCCCAGCATTTT.

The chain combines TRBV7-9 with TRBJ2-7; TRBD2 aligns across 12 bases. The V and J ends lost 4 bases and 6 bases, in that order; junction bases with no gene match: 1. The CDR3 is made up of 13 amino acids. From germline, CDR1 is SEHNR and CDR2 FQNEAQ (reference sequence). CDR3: CASSSGLAGEQYF. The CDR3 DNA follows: TGTGCCAGCAGCTCGGGACTAGCGGGCGAGCAGTACTTC. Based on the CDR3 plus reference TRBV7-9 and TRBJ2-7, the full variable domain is DTGVSQNPRHKITKRGQNVTFRCDPISEHNRLYWYRQTLGQGPEFLTYFQNEAQLEKSRLLSDRFSAERPKGSFSTLEIQRTEQGDSAMYLCASSSGLAGEQYFGPGTRLTVT.